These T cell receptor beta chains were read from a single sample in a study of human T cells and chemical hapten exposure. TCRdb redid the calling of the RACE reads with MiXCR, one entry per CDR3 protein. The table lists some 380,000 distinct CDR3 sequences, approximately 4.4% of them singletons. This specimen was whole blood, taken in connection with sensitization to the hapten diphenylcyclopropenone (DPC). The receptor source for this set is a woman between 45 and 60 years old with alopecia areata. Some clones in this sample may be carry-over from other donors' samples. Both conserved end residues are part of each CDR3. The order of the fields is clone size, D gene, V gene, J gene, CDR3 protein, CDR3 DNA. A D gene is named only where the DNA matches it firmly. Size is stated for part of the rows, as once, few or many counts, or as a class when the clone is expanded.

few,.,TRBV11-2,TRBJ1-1,CASGRGNTEAFF,TGTGCCAGCGGACGGGGGAACACTGAAGCTTTCTTT
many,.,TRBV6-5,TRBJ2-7,CASSYRAGASGEQYF,TGTGCCAGCAGTTACCGGGCGGGTGCCTCGGGGGAGCAGTACTTC
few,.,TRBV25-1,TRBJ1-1,CASSGYFTEAFF,TGTGCCAGCAGTGGGTACTTTACTGAAGCTTTCTTT
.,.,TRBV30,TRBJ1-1,CAWREAANTEAFF,TGTGCCTGGAGAGAGGCGGCGAACACTGAAGCTTTCTTT
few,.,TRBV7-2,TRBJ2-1,CASSHSARSYNEQFF,TGTGCCAGCAGCCATAGCGCCCGCTCCTACAATGAGCAGTTCTTC
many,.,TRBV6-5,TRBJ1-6,CASSTQGYNSPLHF,TGTGCCAGCAGTACACAAGGGTATAATTCACCCCTCCACTTT
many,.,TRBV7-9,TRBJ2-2,CASSLAMLLQNTGELFF,TGTGCCAGCAGCTTAGCGATGCTTCTCCAGAACACCGGGGAGCTGTTTTTT
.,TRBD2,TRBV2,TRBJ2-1,CASRTGLAVVGEQFF,TGTGCCAGCAGGACGGGACTAGCGGTGGTGGGTGAGCAGTTCTTC
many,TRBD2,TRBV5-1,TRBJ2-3,CASSLGAGGLTDTQYF,TGCGCCAGCAGCTTAGGAGCGGGGGGGCTAACAGATACGCAGTATTTT
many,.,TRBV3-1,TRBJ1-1,CASSQVYSPAFF,TGTGCCAGCAGCCAAGTGTATTCCCCAGCTTTCTTT
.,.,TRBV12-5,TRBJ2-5,CASGSPGGGETQYF,TGTGCTAGTGGTTCCCCAGGCGGAGGGGAGACCCAGTACTTC
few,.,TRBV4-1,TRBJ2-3,CASSQGTASTDTQYF,TGCGCCAGCAGCCAAGGGACAGCTAGCACAGATACGCAGTATTTT
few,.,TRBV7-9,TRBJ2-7,CASTPTQGPRNEQYF,TGTGCCAGCACCCCAACCCAGGGTCCGAGGAACGAGCAGTACTTC
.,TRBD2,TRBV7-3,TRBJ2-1,CASSLTSGANPYNEQFF,TGTGCCAGCAGCTTGACTAGCGGGGCAAATCCCTACAATGAGCAGTTCTTC
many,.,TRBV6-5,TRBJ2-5,CASSYSSRYRGETQYF,TGTGCCAGCAGTTACTCGAGCAGGTATAGAGGAGAGACCCAGTACTTC
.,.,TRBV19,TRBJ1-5,CASSTHDRIDQPQHF,TGTGCCAGTAGTACTCACGACAGAATCGATCAGCCCCAGCATTTT
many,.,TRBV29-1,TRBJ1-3,CSVEDRGSSRSGNTIYF,TGCAGCGTTGAAGATAGGGGCAGTTCCCGCTCTGGAAACACCATATATTTT
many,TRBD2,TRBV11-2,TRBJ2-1,CASSFSAGSSYNEQFF,TGTGCCAGCAGCTTTTCAGCGGGAAGCTCCTACAATGAGCAGTTCTTC
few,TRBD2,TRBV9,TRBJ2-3,CASSVTAGGLTDTQYF,TGTGCCAGCAGCGTAACAGCGGGGGGCCTCACAGATACGCAGTATTTT
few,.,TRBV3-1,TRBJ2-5,CASSQENLQETQYF,TGTGCCAGCAGCCAAGAAAACCTCCAAGAGACCCAGTACTTC
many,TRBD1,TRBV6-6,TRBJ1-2,CASPRERGRFDGYTF,TGTGCCAGCCCTAGAGAGAGGGGGCGATTCGATGGCTACACCTTC
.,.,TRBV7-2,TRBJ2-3,CASSPGALRDTQYF,TGTGCCAGCTCTCCGGGGGCCCTCCGTGATACGCAGTATTTT
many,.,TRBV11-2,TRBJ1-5,CASSLGGDGGTYQPQHF,TGTGCCAGCAGCTTAGGCGGGGACGGAGGAACTTATCAGCCCCAGCATTTT
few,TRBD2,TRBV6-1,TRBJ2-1,CASTKTSGGYNEQFF,TGTGCCAGCACCAAGACTAGCGGGGGGTACAATGAGCAGTTCTTC
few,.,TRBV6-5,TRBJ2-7,CASKGGAGISYEQYF,TGTGCCAGCAAAGGGGGGGCGGGTATCTCCTACGAGCAGTACTTC
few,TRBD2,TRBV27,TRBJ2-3,CASSILAGEDTQYF,TGTGCCAGCAGTATACTAGCGGGGGAAGATACGCAGTATTTT
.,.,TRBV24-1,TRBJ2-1,CATSGRGRGNEQFF,TGTGCCACCAGTGGCCGAGGAAGGGGGAATGAGCAGTTCTTC
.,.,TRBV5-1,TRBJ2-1,CASSLEGPRRNEQFF,TGCGCCAGCAGCTTGGAAGGACCGCGACGCAATGAGCAGTTCTTC
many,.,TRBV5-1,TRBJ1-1,CASSLVDPVNTEAFF,TGCGCCAGCAGCTTGGTTGATCCCGTGAACACTGAAGCTTTCTTT
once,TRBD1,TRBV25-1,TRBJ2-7,CANRRTGGNEQYF,TGTGCCAACAGGAGGACAGGGGGCAACGAGCAGTACTTC
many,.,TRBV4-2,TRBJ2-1,CASSQEVNEQFF,TGTGCCAGCAGCCAAGAGGTAAATGAGCAGTTCTTC
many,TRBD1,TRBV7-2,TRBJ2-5,CASSLVDRGGETQYF,TGTGCCAGCAGCTTAGTGGACAGGGGAGGTGAGACCCAGTACTTC
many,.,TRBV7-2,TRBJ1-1,CASSSGRDTEAFF,TGTGCCAGCAGCTCGGGCAGGGACACTGAAGCTTTCTTT
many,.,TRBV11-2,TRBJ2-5,CASSLVRGDGDQYF,TGTGCCAGCAGCTTAGTAAGGGGGGACGGGGACCAGTACTTC
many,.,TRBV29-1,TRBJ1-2,CSVADGHF,TGCAGCGTTGCGGACGGCCACTTC
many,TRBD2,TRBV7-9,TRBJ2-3,CASSLSSGNADTQYF,TGTGCCAGCAGCTTAAGTAGCGGGAATGCAGATACGCAGTATTTT
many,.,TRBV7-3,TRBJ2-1,CASSPPGNSYNEQFF,TGTGCCAGCAGCCCCCCGGGTAACTCCTACAATGAGCAGTTCTTC
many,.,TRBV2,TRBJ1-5,CASRTGTGPQPQHF,TGTGCCAGCAGAACAGGCACGGGTCCTCAGCCCCAGCATTTT
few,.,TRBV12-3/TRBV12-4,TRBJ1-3,CASRIAGTAGNTIYF,TGTGCCAGCAGAATCGCCGGGACGGCTGGAAACACCATATATTTT
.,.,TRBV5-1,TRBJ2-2,CASTRTSANTGELFF,TGCGCCAGTACCAGGACATCAGCGAACACCGGGGAGCTGTTTTTT
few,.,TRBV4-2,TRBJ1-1,CASSQDRIREGINTEAFF,TGTGCCAGCAGCCAAGATCGAATTCGGGAGGGAATAAACACTGAAGCTTTCTTT
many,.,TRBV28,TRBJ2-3,CASSLGNRADTQYF,TGTGCCAGCAGTTTAGGAAACCGCGCAGATACGCAGTATTTT
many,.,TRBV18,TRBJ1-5,CASSSFNDQPQHF,TGTGCCAGCTCAAGCTTTAACGATCAGCCCCAGCATTTT
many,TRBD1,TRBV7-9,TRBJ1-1,CASSPQGQGRKAEAFF,TGTGCCAGCAGTCCCCAAGGACAGGGGAGGAAGGCTGAAGCTTTCTTT
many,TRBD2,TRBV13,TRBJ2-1,CASSLDSGRNNEQFF,TGTGCCAGCAGCTTAGATAGCGGGAGGAACAATGAGCAGTTCTTC
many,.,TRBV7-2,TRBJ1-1,CASMGGAGTEAFF,TGTGCCAGCATGGGAGGGGCAGGCACTGAAGCTTTCTTT
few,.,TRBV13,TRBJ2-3,CASSSLVARGGDTQYF,TGTGCCAGCAGCTCTTTAGTAGCGAGGGGAGGAGATACGCAGTATTTT
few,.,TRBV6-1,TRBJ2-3,CASSEDGHTDTQYF,TGTGCCAGCAGTGAGGACGGGCACACAGATACGCAGTATTTT
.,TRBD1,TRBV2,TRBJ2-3,CASSREGQGATDTQYF,TGTGCCAGCAGCCGAGAGGGACAGGGGGCTACAGATACGCAGTATTTT
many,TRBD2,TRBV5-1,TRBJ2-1,CASSPVTSGEQFF,TGCGCCAGCAGCCCCGTGACTAGCGGTGAGCAGTTCTTC
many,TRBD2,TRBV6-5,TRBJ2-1,CASTRTSGGANEQFF,TGTGCCAGCACCCGGACTAGCGGGGGGGCCAATGAGCAGTTCTTC
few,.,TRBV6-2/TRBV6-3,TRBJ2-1,CASSTLRGAPMFF,TGTGCCAGCAGTACCCTTCGCGGAGCTCCTATGTTCTTC
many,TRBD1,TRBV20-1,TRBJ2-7,CSAKGTGYAYEQYF,TGCAGTGCCAAAGGGACAGGGTATGCCTACGAGCAGTACTTC
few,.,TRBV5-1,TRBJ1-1,CASSFTRTDITEAFF,TGCGCCAGCAGCTTCACGCGGACAGACATCACTGAAGCTTTCTTT
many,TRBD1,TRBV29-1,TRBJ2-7,CSVPGDRGYEQYF,TGCAGCGTCCCCGGGGACAGGGGCTACGAGCAGTACTTC
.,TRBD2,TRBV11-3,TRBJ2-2,CASSLEGLAGAWNTGELFF,TGTGCCAGCAGCTTAGAGGGACTAGCGGGGGCCTGGAACACCGGGGAGCTGTTTTTT
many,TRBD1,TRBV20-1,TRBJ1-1,CRDRGNTEAFF,TGCAGGGACAGGGGGAACACTGAAGCTTTCTTT
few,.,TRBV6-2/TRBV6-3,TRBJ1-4,CASSYPSGGIDEKLFF,TGTGCCAGCAGTTACCCGTCTGGGGGGATAGATGAAAAACTGTTTTTT
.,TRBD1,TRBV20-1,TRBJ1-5,CSARRQGNQPQHF,TGCAGTGCTCGAAGACAGGGAAATCAGCCCCAGCATTTT
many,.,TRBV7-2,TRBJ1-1,CASSRDRRTEAFF,TGTGCCAGCAGCCGCGACCGTCGGACTGAAGCTTTCTTT